This entry lists 29 T cell receptor beta chains sequenced from one sample in a study of TET2 disruption in CD19-targeted CAR T cells. The data were produced by immunoSEQ multiplex PCR, yet TCRdb's version contains in-frame clones alone and is incomplete. Listed are roughly 26,000 clones; approximately 1.8% falls within the top ten. Treatment here: autologous CTL019 cells: CD19 CAR with 4-1BB and CD3 zeta domains. No antigen is known for these receptors. The specimen was CD8- CAR+ T cells sorted from cultured blood T cells, collected for CD19 CAR T cell therapy. Subset in this sample: CD8-negative CAR-positive T cells from the infusion product. All receptors derive from a man in his 70s with chronic lymphocytic leukemia.

CDR3 bases read: TGTGCCAGCTCACCACCGACAGGGGGAATCAATGAG. Translation: CASSPPTGGINE. The whole CDR3 sequence is CASSPPTGGINEQFF. V and J are TRBV18 and TRBJ2-1; the match to TRBD1 covers 9 bases. Coverage ceases 3 residues before the CDR3 finishes, and the germline J gene fills in the end. The CDR3 totals 15 residues. CDR1 is KGHSH and CDR2 is LQKENI in the germline V gene. The junction had 3 bases not matched to a gene; V was cut back by 0 bases and J by 6 bases.

Of note for this clone: Sequencing ends 3 residues short of the CDR3 end; the germline J gene provides the rest. This sequence joins TRBV28 and TRBJ1-2; TRBD1 might be the D (5 bases). CDR1 and CDR2 from the germline V gene are MDHEN and SYDVKM. Trimming cost V 5 bases and J 7 bases, with 20 bases left between them. This CDR3 contains 15 residues. This CDR3 is CASSGGGRITGGYTF. Partial CDR3 DNA: TGTGCCAGCAGTGGGGGGGGAAGGATCACCGGTGGC.

Concerning this clone: The missing CDR3 end, 3 residues past where the read stops, is filled in from the germline J gene. V and J are TRBV9 and TRBJ2-3; 11 bases line up with TRBD2. Germline-derived CDR1 and CDR2 are SGDLS and YYNGEE. V shed 4 bases and J 0 bases; nucleotides not matched to a gene: 13. The CDR3 runs 19 residues. The CDR3 sequence is CASSLASLAGGSSTDTQYF. Incomplete CDR3 DNA: TGTGCCAGCAGCCTCGCAAGTCTAGCGGGGGGATCTAGCACAGATACG.

CDR3 protein: CSARYRGTNEKLFF. Partial CDR3 DNA: TGCAGTGCTAGATATCGGGGAACTAATGAAAAA. The chain employs TRBV20-1 and TRBJ1-4; D is unresolved. The DNA ends 3 residues before the CDR3 does, and the rest of the CDR3 is filled in from the germline J gene. Trimming pared 2 bases from V and 1 base from J, leaving 8 bases between. The germline gives CDR1 DFQATT, CDR2 SNEGSKA (reference sequence). This CDR3 comprises 14 residues.

On this clone: The sequence runs out 3 residues before the end of the CDR3; the remainder is reconstructed from the germline J gene. The rearrangement joins TRBV7-6 to TRBJ2-3; a possible D gene is TRBD2 (5 bases). Germline V gives CDR1 SGHVS, CDR2 FNYEAQ. V lost 4 bases, J lost 2 bases, and 16 bases lay in between. CDR3 length equals 16 residues. The CDR3 reads CASSSTPPDYTDTQYF. The part of the CDR3 DNA that was read is TGTGCCAGCAGCTCGACCCCACCTGACTACACAGATACG.

In the case of this clone: The read gets to within 3 residues of the CDR3 end, and the germline J gene fills in the rest. The chain carries TRBV5-8 and TRBJ2-1; 8 nucleotides agree with TRBD1. Germline trimming cut 6 bases from V and 0 bases from J; bases unmatched to any gene: 5. CDR1 is SGHTS, CDR2 YDEGEE, per germline. The CDR3 has 15 residues. This CDR3 reads CASTGQGASYNEQFF. The part of the CDR3 DNA that was read is TGTGCCAGCACCGGGCAGGGGGCCTCCTACAATGAG.

Comments on this clone: The sequenced fragment ends 3 residues before the CDR3 boundary, so the rest is inferred from the germline J gene. V gene TRBV4-1 combines with J gene TRBJ2-2; maybe TRBD1 (5 bases). The ends were cut back, 3 bases at V and 7 bases at J, with 15 bases in the middle. CDR3 length: 15 amino acids. CDR1 MGHRA and CDR2 YSYEKL come from the germline V gene. Incomplete CDR3 DNA: TGCGCCAGCAGCCAGGCCGGACATAAAGACGGGGAG. Translation: CASSQAGHKDGE. The whole CDR3 region reads CASSQAGHKDGELFF.

Worth noting for this clone: At one end, the junction sequence differs from germline, possibly due to a read error. Read sequence stops 3 residues before the CDR3 end, and the germline J gene provides the missing end. V is TRBV7-3 and J is TRBJ2-3, with 9 bases fitting TRBD1. CDR1 is SGHTA, CDR2 FQGTGA, per germline. CDR3 length: 15 amino acids. CDR3 residues: CSSSWTGDTADTQYF. CDR3 DNA, as far as it was read: TGTTCCAGCAGTTGGACAGGGGATACGGCAGATACG.

Concerning this clone itself: The CDR3 is cut off 3 residues early in the read; its end comes from the germline J gene. V gene TRBV18 combines with J gene TRBJ2-1, with 10 nucleotides matching TRBD2. After removal of 4 bases from V and 0 bases from J, the junction contained 3 bases not matched to a gene. CDR3 size: 16 residues. Germline V gene sequence: CDR1 KGHSH, CDR2 LQKENI. The CDR3: CASSLLAGTSYNEQFF. CDR3 bases read: TGTGCCAGCTCACTACTAGCGGGGACCTCCTACAATGAG.

The sequenced CDR3 bases are TGTGCCAGCAGCGATGGACAGGGGAGCTCAGATACG. Translated, it gives CASSDGQGSSDT. The full CDR3 is CASSDGQGSSDTQYF. The chain combines TRBV11-3 with TRBJ2-3; 9 bases line up with TRBD1. Coverage ceases 3 residues before the CDR3 finishes, and the germline J gene fills in the end. This CDR3 region has 15 residues. Germline values: CDR1 SGHNT, CDR2 YENEEA. V lost 5 bases, J lost 4 bases, and 7 bases stayed unmatched.

A word on this clone: From the germline J gene comes the end of the CDR3, since the read stops 3 residues before it. The rearrangement uses TRBV7-6 and TRBJ2-1, with 16 positions matching TRBD2. The length of the CDR3 is 18 residues. CDR1 SGHVS and CDR2 FNYEAQ come from the germline V gene. The J segment lost 6 bases and the V segment lost 3 bases, leaving 8 bases of the junction unmatched. The CDR3 DNA, read in part, is TGTGCCAGCAGCTTTACCGGGACTAGCGGGGGGGCCGCCAATGAG. The encoded protein is CASSFTGTSGGAANE. The whole CDR3 sequence reads CASSFTGTSGGAANEQFF.

As concerns this clone: Germline is not matched at one junction end, which may reflect a read error. The read terminates 3 residues ahead of where the CDR3 ends, so the germline J gene completes it. The same CDR3 can be traced to other DNA sequences in this sample. The rearrangement links TRBV30 to TRBJ1-3, with TRBD1 matching 7 bases. In germline, CDR1 is GTSNPN, CDR2 SVGIG (reference sequence). The CDR3 is made up of 12 amino acids. The part of the CDR3 DNA that was read is TGTGCCTGGACCCGACAGGGAAACACT. The encoded protein is CAWTRQGNT. The entire CDR3 protein is CAWTRQGNTIYF.

In the case of this clone: Sequencing ends 3 residues short of the CDR3 end; the germline J gene provides the rest. The genes are TRBV7-3 and TRBJ2-1, with 7 bases lining up with TRBD1. J was trimmed by 8 bases and V by 1 base; bases with no gene match: 5. CDR3 length: 14 amino acids. In germline, CDR1 is SGHTA, CDR2 FQGTGA. The CDR3 DNA, read in part, is TGTGCCAGCAGCTTAATGGGACAGTGGGATGAG. Residues: CASSLMGQWDE. The full CDR3 protein reads CASSLMGQWDEQFF.

Regarding this clone: With the read ending 3 residues before the CDR3 end, the germline J gene is used to fill in that end. V usage is TRBV28 and J usage is TRBJ2-7; a possible D gene is TRBD2 (5 bases). Germline assignment: CDR1 MDHEN and CDR2 SYDVKM. V lost 3 bases and J 6 bases, leaving 15 bases between the germline ends. The CDR3 is 14 residues long. The sequenced part of the CDR3 DNA is TGTGCCAGCAGTTTTAGTTGGGGTGCGGGCGAG. It translates to CASSFSWGAGE. The complete CDR3 reads CASSFSWGAGEQYF. Full variable domain (remainder filled in from reference TRBV28 and TRBJ2-7): DVKVTQSSRYLVKRTGEKVFLECVQDMDHENMFWYRQDPGLGLRLIYFSYDVKMKEKGDIPEGYSVSREKKERFSLILESASTNQTSMYLCASSFSWGAGEQYFGPGTRLTVT.

Concerning this clone: The read falls 3 residues short of the CDR3 end, and the missing part is taken from the germline J gene. The V and J genes are TRBV20-1 and TRBJ2-7, with D possibly called TRBD1 or TRBD2 (7 bases each). The CDR3 extends over 14 amino acids. Germline V gene data show CDR1 as DFQATT and CDR2 as SNEGSKA (reference sequence). Deletions cut 5 bases from V and 5 bases from J, with 19 bases between. CDR3 protein: CSADPRGRVNEQYF. Incomplete CDR3 DNA: TGCAGTGCTGACCCCAGGGGGAGGGTCAACGAG.

Concerning this clone: The DNA ends 3 residues before the CDR3 does, and the rest of the CDR3 is filled in from the germline J gene. V usage is TRBV18 and J usage is TRBJ2-1; 12 positions match TRBD2. Germline assignment: CDR1 KGHSH and CDR2 LQKENI. The CDR3 runs 15 residues. The junction had 5 bases not matched to a gene; V was cut back by 5 bases and J by 6 bases. This CDR3 reads CASSYLAGGPNEQFF. CDR3 DNA (partial): TGTGCCAGCTCATACCTAGCGGGGGGGCCCAATGAG.

Turning to this clone: Sequencing ends 3 residues short of the CDR3 end; the germline J gene provides the rest. The rearrangement uses TRBV7-6 and TRBJ2-4, with a tentative D call TRBD2 (6 bases). The CDR3 extends over 15 amino acids. The germline CDR1 and CDR2 sequences are SGHVS and FNYEAQ. CDR3 amino acids: CASSLALAQQETQYF. CDR3 DNA (partial): TGTGCCAGCAGCTTAGCCCTAGCGCAACAAGAGACT.

A remark on this clone: The missing CDR3 end, 3 residues past where the read stops, is filled in from the germline J gene. The chain recombines TRBV7-3 with TRBJ1-2; D not certain. Germline values: CDR1 SGHTA, CDR2 FQGTGA. The CDR3 is 16 residues long. CDR3 sequence: CASSLGLAGFTDTYTF. The sequenced CDR3 bases are TGTGCCAGCAGCCTAGGACTAGCGGGGTTCACAGATACC.

Notes on this clone: Coverage ceases 3 residues before the CDR3 finishes, and the germline J gene fills in the end. The rearrangement uses TRBV12-3 or TRBV12-4 and TRBJ2-1; 7 bases are a match to TRBD1. With V trimmed by 3 bases and J by 9 bases, 11 bases remained unmatched. The CDR3 length is 15 residues. Incomplete CDR3 DNA: TGTGCCAGCAGTTTCTCCCGACAGGGAGAGGGTGAG. It encodes CASSFSRQGEGE. The whole CDR3 protein reads CASSFSRQGEGEQFF.

As regards this clone: The CDR3 end is not reached by the read, which stops 3 residues before it; the germline J gene fills it in. V is TRBV20-1 and J is TRBJ1-6; D is perhaps TRBD1 (5 bases). Germline assignment: CDR1 DFQATT and CDR2 SNEGSKA (reference sequence). The ends were cut back, 4 bases at V and 7 bases at J, with 17 bases in the middle. This CDR3 has 15 amino acids. The CDR3 DNA, read in part, is TGCAGTGCTACTAGGTCGGGGGGGTCGAATTCACCC. It encodes CSATRSGGSNSP. The entire CDR3 is CSATRSGGSNSPLHF.

As regards this clone: One end of the junction is discordant with germline, which a read error may explain. The read terminates 3 residues ahead of where the CDR3 ends, so the germline J gene completes it. The identical CDR3 is also encoded by other nucleotide sequences in the sample. J is TRBJ1-3 and V is TRBV19, with TRBD1 identical over 7 bases. The germline V gene has CDR1 LNHDA and CDR2 SQIVND (reference sequence). The CDR3 has 15 residues. CDR3 protein: CASTSTGSSGNTIYF. Incomplete CDR3 DNA: TGTGCCAGTACCTCGACAGGGAGCTCTGGAAACACT. Full variable domain (outside the CDR3, taken from reference TRBV19 and TRBJ1-3): DGGITQSPKYLFRKEGQNVTLSCEQNLNHDAMYWYRQDPGQGLRLIYYSQIVNDFQKGDIAEGYSVSREKKESFPLTVTSAQKNPTAFYLCASTSTGSSGNTIYFGEGSWLTVV.

The CDR3: CASSAVGGGATNEKLFF. Partial CDR3 DNA: TGTGCCAGCAGCGCCGTGGGGGGGGGTGCAACTAATGAAAAA. This chain joins TRBV7-3 and TRBJ1-4; a possible D gene is TRBD1 (5 bases). The read ends 3 residues shy of where the CDR3 ends; the end is completed using the germline J gene. From germline, CDR1 is SGHTA and CDR2 FQGTGA. The ends were cut back, 5 bases at V and 0 bases at J, with 16 bases in the middle. The CDR3 is made up of 17 amino acids.

As concerns this clone: The read is 3 residues too short to cover the CDR3 end, so that end is filled in from the germline J gene. The chain joins TRBV5-4 to TRBJ2-4; tentatively, D is TRBD1 (6 bases). The CDR3 sequence is 14 residues long. Per the germline V gene, CDR1 is SGHNT and CDR2 is YYREEE (reference sequence). The CDR3 loop reads CASSFGTSQETQYF. CDR3 bases read: TGTGCCAGCAGCTTTGGGACAAGCCAAGAGACT.

This clone counts as medium-sized by frequency. The CDR3 end lies 3 residues beyond the end of the read and is filled in from the germline J gene. This chain links TRBV7-6 with TRBJ1-4, with D tentatively TRBD1 (6 bases). Trimming left V 4 bases short and J 8 bases short, with 23 bases between. Germline values: CDR1 SGHVS, CDR2 FNYEAQ. The CDR3 has 17 residues. CDR3 DNA, as far as it was read: TGTGCCAGCAGCTCCTCCAATGACTACAGGGTTGGAGAAAAA. Protein: CASSSSNDYRVGEK. The entire CDR3 reads CASSSSNDYRVGEKLFF.

Remarks on this clone: The sequenced fragment ends 3 residues before the CDR3 boundary, so the rest is inferred from the germline J gene. The chain joins TRBV19 to TRBJ2-4; 7 bases agree with TRBD1. The CDR3 length is 13 residues. The V gene's germline CDR1 is LNHDA and CDR2 SQIVND (reference sequence). The DNA read from the CDR3 is TGTGCCAGTTGGACAGGAAGGGGCTATGGT. Its protein is CASWTGRGYG. The full CDR3 protein reads CASWTGRGYGQYF.

Details on this clone: The read ends 3 residues shy of where the CDR3 ends; the end is completed using the germline J gene. V is TRBV4-2 and J is TRBJ1-1, with 7 bases fitting TRBD1. This CDR3 spans 16 amino acids. The germline V gene has CDR1 LGHNA and CDR2 YNFKEQ. V was clipped by 4 bases and J by 0 bases; unmatched bases: 8. CDR3 DNA (partial): TGTGCCAGCAGCCGGGACAGCAGGGGGGTGAACACTGAA. Residues: CASSRDSRGVNTE. The entire CDR3 protein reads CASSRDSRGVNTEAFF.

Remarks on this clone: The observed sequence ends 3 residues before the CDR3 terminus, with the missing tail filled in from the germline J gene. The chain uses TRBV18 and TRBJ1-2; TRBD1 matches 10 bases. CDR3 length: 13 residues. Germline CDR1 KGHSH, CDR2 LQKENI. The part of the CDR3 DNA that was read is TGTGCCAGCTCACCTGGACAGGGGGACGAC. This codes for CASSPGQGDD. The entire CDR3 is CASSPGQGDDYTF.

Notes on this clone: Coverage ceases 3 residues before the CDR3 finishes, and the germline J gene fills in the end. The rearrangement joins TRBV7-7 to TRBJ2-5, with 7 bases identical to TRBD1. CDR1 is SSHAT and CDR2 is FNYEAQ in the germline V gene (reference sequence). The CDR3 is 13 amino acids. CDR3 protein: CASSLAGTATQYF. CDR3 DNA (partial): TGTGCCAGCAGCTTAGCAGGGACAGCTACC. Full variable domain (missing parts from reference TRBV7-7 and TRBJ2-5): GAGVSQSPRYKVTKRGQDVTLRCDPISSHATLYWYQQALGQGPEFLTYFNYEAQPDKSGLPSDRFSAERPEGSISTLTIQRTEQRDSAMYRCASSLAGTATQYFGPGTRLLVL.

As concerns this clone: Mismatch with germline at one junction end may stem from a read error. The read falls 3 residues short of the CDR3 end, and the missing part is taken from the germline J gene. This specimen includes other DNA sequences encoding the same CDR3. The chain links TRBV29-1 to TRBJ1-2; 9 nucleotides match TRBD1. CDR1 and CDR2 from the germline V gene are SQVTM and ANQGSEA. CDR3 size: 15 residues. The CDR3 sequence: CSVGDTGGADYGYTF. Partial CDR3 DNA: TGCAGCGTTGGGGACACAGGGGGCGCGGACTATGGT.